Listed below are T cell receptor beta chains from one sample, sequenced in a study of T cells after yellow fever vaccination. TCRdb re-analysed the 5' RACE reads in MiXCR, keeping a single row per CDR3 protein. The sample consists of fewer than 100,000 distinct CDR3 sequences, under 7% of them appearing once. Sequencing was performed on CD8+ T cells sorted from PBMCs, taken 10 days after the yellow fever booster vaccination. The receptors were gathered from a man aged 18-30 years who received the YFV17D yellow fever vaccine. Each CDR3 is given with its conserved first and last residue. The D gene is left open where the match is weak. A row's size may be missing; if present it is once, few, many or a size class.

CSARPGRGPEAFF | TGCAGTGCTAGGCCGGGCCGCGGGCCTGAAGCTTTCTTT | TRBV20-1 | . | . | TRBJ1-1 | 13
CASSARVGGYTF | TGTGCCAGCAGCGCCAGGGTGGGCGGCTACACCTTC | TRBV6-5 | . | . | TRBJ1-2 | 12
CASSLGLSGAWNQPQHF | TGTGCCAGCAGCTTAGGCTTATCAGGGGCCTGGAATCAGCCCCAGCATTTT | TRBV11-2 | . | . | TRBJ1-5 | 17
CASSPPGNEQFF | TGTGCCAGCTCACCACCGGGAAATGAGCAGTTCTTC | TRBV18 | . | few | TRBJ2-1 | 12
CASRWTSGEQFF | TGTGCCAGCAGATGGACTAGCGGGGAGCAGTTCTTC | TRBV11-2 | TRBD2 | few | TRBJ2-1 | 12
CATSSVSSYEQYF | TGTGCCACGTCTAGCGTTAGCTCCTACGAGCAGTACTTC | TRBV7-9 | . | few | TRBJ2-7 | 13
CASSRTQGESSPLHF | TGCGCCAGCAGCCGAACACAGGGGGAGTCTTCACCCCTCCACTTT | TRBV4-1 | TRBD1 | few | TRBJ1-6 | 15
CASSQSRDYGYTF | TGCGCCAGCAGCCAAAGCAGGGACTATGGCTACACCTTC | TRBV4-1 | . | . | TRBJ1-2 | 13
CASSLFDGEYNEQFF | TGTGCCAGCAGCTTATTTGACGGAGAGTACAATGAGCAGTTCTTC | TRBV7-2 | . | . | TRBJ2-1 | 15
CAIIDRGTDTQYF | TGTGCCATCATTGACAGAGGCACAGATACGCAGTATTTT | TRBV10-3 | . | . | TRBJ2-3 | 13
CASSYSGRRNQPQHF | TGTGCCAGCAGTTACTCCGGACGGCGCAATCAGCCCCAGCATTTT | TRBV6-5 | . | few | TRBJ1-5 | 15
CASSQLRGSGANVLTF | TGTGCCAGCAGCCAGCTGCGGGGCTCTGGGGCCAACGTCCTGACTTTC | TRBV7-2 | . | . | TRBJ2-6 | 16
CASSLNQGNTEAFF | TGCGCCAGCAGCTTGAACCAGGGGAACACTGAAGCTTTCTTT | TRBV5-1 | . | few | TRBJ1-1 | 14
CATSDGSWDETSTDTQYF | TGTGCCACCAGTGATGGGTCTTGGGACGAAACTAGCACAGATACGCAGTATTTT | TRBV24-1 | . | . | TRBJ2-3 | 18
CASTSGTGYTDTQYF | TGTGCCAGCACCTCCGGGACTGGGTACACAGATACGCAGTATTTT | TRBV5-4 | . | few | TRBJ2-3 | 15
CASSLEWGAYEQYF | TGCGCCAGCAGCTTGGAGTGGGGGGCCTACGAGCAGTACTTC | TRBV5-1 | . | many | TRBJ2-7 | 14
CASSSGQGAYNEQFF | TGTGCCAGCAGTTCCGGACAGGGGGCCTACAATGAGCAGTTCTTC | TRBV28 | TRBD1 | many | TRBJ2-1 | 15
CASRYRDSLAYGYTF | TGCGCCAGCAGGTACCGGGACAGCCTGGCCTATGGCTACACCTTC | TRBV4-1 | TRBD1 | . | TRBJ1-2 | 15
CASSLLGAETQYF | TGTGCCAGCAGTTTACTAGGGGCAGAGACCCAGTACTTC | TRBV12-3/TRBV12-4 | . | few | TRBJ2-5 | 13
CASSGSGLNTQYF | TGTGCCAGCAGCGGTAGCGGTTTGAATACGCAGTATTTT | TRBV9 | . | many | TRBJ2-3 | 13
CASGLDGLAGSGELFF | TGTGCTAGTGGTTTGGACGGACTAGCGGGGAGCGGGGAGCTGTTTTTT | TRBV12-5 | TRBD2 | many | TRBJ2-2 | 16
CASSLPENTGELFF | TGTGCCAGTAGCCTCCCGGAGAACACCGGGGAGCTGTTTTTT | TRBV19 | . | . | TRBJ2-2 | 14
CASSRTGTNTEAFF | TGTGCCAGCAGTAGGACAGGGACTAACACTGAAGCTTTCTTT | TRBV6-5 | TRBD1 | few | TRBJ1-1 | 14
CASSLEESSTDTQYF | TGCGCCAGCAGCTTGGAGGAATCTAGCACAGATACGCAGTATTTT | TRBV5-1 | . | many | TRBJ2-3 | 15
CASSSNSFSPLHF | TGTGCCAGCAGCAGCAACAGTTTTTCACCCCTCCACTTT | TRBV7-6 | . | few | TRBJ1-6 | 13
CSAGTPGAGELFF | TGCAGCGCAGGGACACCCGGGGCCGGGGAGCTGTTTTTT | TRBV29-1 | . | many | TRBJ2-2 | 13
CASSAWETQYF | TGTGCCAGCAGTGCGTGGGAGACCCAGTACTTC | TRBV28 | . | . | TRBJ2-5 | 11
CASSGTGGSNTEAFF | TGTGCCAGCAGCGGGACAGGGGGCTCGAACACTGAAGCTTTCTTT | TRBV9 | TRBD1 | . | TRBJ1-1 | 15
CASSETWDNSYEQYF | TGCGCCAGCAGCGAAACATGGGATAACTCCTACGAGCAGTACTTC | TRBV4-1 | . | few | TRBJ2-7 | 15
CASSQRQGINEQFF | TGCGCCAGCAGCCAACGGCAGGGGATTAATGAGCAGTTCTTC | TRBV4-3 | . | once | TRBJ2-1 | 14
CASSVNPLADIQYF | TGTGCCAGCAGTGTAAACCCCCTGGCGGACATTCAGTACTTC | TRBV6-1 | . | few | TRBJ2-4 | 14
CSVAQGGRAFF | TGCAGCGTGGCCCAAGGGGGTAGGGCTTTCTTT | TRBV29-1 | . | . | TRBJ1-1 | 11
CASSQDRVPAGVNTGELFF | TGTGCCAGCAGCCAAGATAGGGTCCCGGCGGGCGTGAACACCGGGGAGCTGTTTTTT | TRBV3-2 | . | . | TRBJ2-2 | 19
CASSPGDPNIDGYTF | TGTGCCAGCAGCCCTGGGGACCCAAATATCGATGGCTACACCTTC | TRBV7-3 | . | few | TRBJ1-2 | 15
CASSWGGGFEQFF | TGTGCCAGCAGCTGGGGGGGGGGCTTCGAGCAGTTCTTC | TRBV12-3/TRBV12-4 | . | . | TRBJ2-1 | 13
CASSYVSSGELFF | TGTGCCAGCAGTTACGTAAGCTCCGGGGAGCTGTTTTTT | TRBV6-6 | . | few | TRBJ2-2 | 13
CASSYIGSISGNTIYF | TGTGCCAGCAGTTACATTGGATCGATCTCTGGAAACACCATATATTTT | TRBV6-6 | . | . | TRBJ1-3 | 16
CASSQRVGTSKIQGAKNIQYF | TGTGCCAGCAGCCAGCGGGTGGGGACTAGCAAAATCCAGGGGGCCAAAAACATTCAGTACTTC | TRBV4-2 | TRBD2 | few | TRBJ2-4 | 21
CASSPPEREETQYF | TGCGCCAGCAGCCCCCCGGAGAGGGAAGAGACCCAGTACTTC | TRBV5-1 | . | . | TRBJ2-5 | 14
CSVGQGPQYF | TGCAGCGTTGGCCAGGGGCCCCAGTACTTC | TRBV29-1 | . | few | TRBJ2-5 | 10